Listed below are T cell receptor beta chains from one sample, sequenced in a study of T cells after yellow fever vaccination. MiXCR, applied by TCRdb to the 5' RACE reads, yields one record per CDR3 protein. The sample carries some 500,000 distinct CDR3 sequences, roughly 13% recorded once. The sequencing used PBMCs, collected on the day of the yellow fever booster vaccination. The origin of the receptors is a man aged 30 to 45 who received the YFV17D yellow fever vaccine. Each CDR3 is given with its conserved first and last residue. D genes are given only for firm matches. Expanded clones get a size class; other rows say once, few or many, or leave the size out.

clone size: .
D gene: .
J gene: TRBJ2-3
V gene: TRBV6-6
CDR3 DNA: TGTGCCAGCGGTCCATCGGATACGCAGTATTTT
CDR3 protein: CASGPSDTQYF

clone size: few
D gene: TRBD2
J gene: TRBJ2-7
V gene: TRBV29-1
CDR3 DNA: TGCAGCGTTGGCTTCAGCGGGAGGAAGTACGAGCAGTACTTC
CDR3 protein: CSVGFSGRKYEQYF

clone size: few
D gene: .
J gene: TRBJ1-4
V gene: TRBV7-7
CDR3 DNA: TGTGCCAGCAGCCCCCTGGAGGGCGAAAAACTGTTTTTT
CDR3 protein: CASSPLEGEKLFF

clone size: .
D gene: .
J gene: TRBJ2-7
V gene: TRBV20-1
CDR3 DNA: TGCAGTGCTCGAAATAGCGGCAAACTAACCTACGAGCAGTACTTC
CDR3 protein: CSARNSGKLTYEQYF

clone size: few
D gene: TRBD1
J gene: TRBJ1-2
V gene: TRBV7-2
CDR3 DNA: TGTGCCAGCAGCGCCGGACAGGTCCCTTTCGGTGGCTACACCTTC
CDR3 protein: CASSAGQVPFGGYTF

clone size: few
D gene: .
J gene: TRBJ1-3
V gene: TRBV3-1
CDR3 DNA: TGTGCCAGCAGCCAAGTGTGGAGCCGGGGCTCTACCTCTGGAAACACCATATATTTT
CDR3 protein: CASSQVWSRGSTSGNTIYF

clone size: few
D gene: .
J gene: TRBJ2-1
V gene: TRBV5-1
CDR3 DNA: TGCGCCAGCAGCTCCCCGCTGGGGGGCTCGGGATCCTACAATGAGCAGTTCTTC
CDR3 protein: CASSSPLGGSGSYNEQFF

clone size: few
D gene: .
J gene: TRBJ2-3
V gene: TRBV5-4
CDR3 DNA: TGTGCCAGCAGCTCCAAAGCGGGACAACCCACAGATACGCAGTATTTT
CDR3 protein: CASSSKAGQPTDTQYF

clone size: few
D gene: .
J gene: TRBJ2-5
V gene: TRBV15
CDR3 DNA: TGTGCCACCAGCAGAGATCCGGGGCCCGAAGAGACCCAGTACTTC
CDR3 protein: CATSRDPGPEETQYF

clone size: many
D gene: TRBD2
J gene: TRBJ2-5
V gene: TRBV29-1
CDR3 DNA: TGCAGCGCGCGACGGGAGGTGTGGGAGACCCAGTACTTC
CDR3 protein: CSARREVWETQYF

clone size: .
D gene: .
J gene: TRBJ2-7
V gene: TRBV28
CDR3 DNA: TGTGCCAGCGCTAGGTACAGCGGCCCCTACGAGCAGTACTTC
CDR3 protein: CASARYSGPYEQYF

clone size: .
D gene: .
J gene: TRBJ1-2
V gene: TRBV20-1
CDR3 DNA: TGCAGTGCTCCGGCGATGGACAGCCATTATGGCTACACCTTC
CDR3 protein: CSAPAMDSHYGYTF

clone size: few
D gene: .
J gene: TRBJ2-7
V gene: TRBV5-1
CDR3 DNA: TGCGCCAGCAGCTGGTCCGACGAGCAGTACTTC
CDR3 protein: CASSWSDEQYF

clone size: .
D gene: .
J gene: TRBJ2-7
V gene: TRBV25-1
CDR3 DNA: TGTGCCAGCAGGCTCGCAGGGCCGATAGGGTACGAGCAGTACTTC
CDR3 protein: CASRLAGPIGYEQYF

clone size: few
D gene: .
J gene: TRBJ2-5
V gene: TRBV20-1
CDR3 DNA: TGCAGTGCTCCGGCGGAGAGGTGGTATCAAGAGACCCAGTACTTC
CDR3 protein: CSAPAERWYQETQYF

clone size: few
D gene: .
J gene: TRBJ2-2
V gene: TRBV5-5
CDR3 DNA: TGTGCCAGCAGCAGATCGAACACCGGGGAGCTGTTTTTT
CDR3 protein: CASSRSNTGELFF

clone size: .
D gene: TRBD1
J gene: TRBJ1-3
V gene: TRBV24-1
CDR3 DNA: TGTGCCACTATAACGACAGGGAAGGAACCTGGAAACACCATATATTTT
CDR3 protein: CATITTGKEPGNTIYF

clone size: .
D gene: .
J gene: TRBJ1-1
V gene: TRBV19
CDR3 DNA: TGTGCCAGTAGTCAGGAACCCGGAGAAGCTTTCTTT
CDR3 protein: CASSQEPGEAFF

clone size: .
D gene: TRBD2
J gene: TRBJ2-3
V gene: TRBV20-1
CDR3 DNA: TGCAGTGCCGCTAGGACTAGCGCAGATACGCAGTATTTT
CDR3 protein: CSAARTSADTQYF

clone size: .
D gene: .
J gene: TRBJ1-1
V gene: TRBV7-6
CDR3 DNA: TGTGCCAGCATCCCTACAGGAATGAACACTGAAGCTTTCTTT
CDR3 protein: CASIPTGMNTEAFF

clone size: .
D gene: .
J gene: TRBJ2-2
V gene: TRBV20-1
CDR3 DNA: TGCAGTGCTAGAGTCGGCACGAACACCGGGGAGCTGTTTTTT
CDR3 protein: CSARVGTNTGELFF

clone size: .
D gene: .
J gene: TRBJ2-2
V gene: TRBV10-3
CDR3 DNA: TGTGCCATTAGCGGTACCGGGGAGCTGTTTTTT
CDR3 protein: CAISGTGELFF

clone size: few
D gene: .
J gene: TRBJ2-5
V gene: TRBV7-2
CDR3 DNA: TGTGCCAGCAGCTTAGAGGTAGCGGCCATCTGGGAGACCCAGTACTTC
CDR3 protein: CASSLEVAAIWETQYF

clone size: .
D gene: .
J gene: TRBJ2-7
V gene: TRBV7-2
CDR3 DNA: TGTGCCAGCAGCCTCAACAGAGCACGGCAGTACTTC
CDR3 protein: CASSLNRARQYF

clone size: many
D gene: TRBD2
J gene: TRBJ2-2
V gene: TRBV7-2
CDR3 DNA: TGTGCCAGCAGCTCGACCCGGACTAGCGTCATCACCGGGGAGCTGTTTTTT
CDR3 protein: CASSSTRTSVITGELFF

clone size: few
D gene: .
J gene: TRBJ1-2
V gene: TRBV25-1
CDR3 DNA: TGTGCCAGCAGTGTAGTAGGATACGGGAAACTGTTTTTC
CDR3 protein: CASSVVGYGKLFF

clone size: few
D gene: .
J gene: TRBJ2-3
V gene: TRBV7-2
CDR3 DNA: TGTGCCAGCAGCTTCTTACAGGCGGCGGGCACAGATACGCAGTATTTT
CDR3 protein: CASSFLQAAGTDTQYF

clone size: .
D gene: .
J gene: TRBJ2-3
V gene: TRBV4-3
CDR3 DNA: TGCGCCAGCAGCCATGGAATTGGGAGAGATACGCAGTATTTT
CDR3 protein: CASSHGIGRDTQYF

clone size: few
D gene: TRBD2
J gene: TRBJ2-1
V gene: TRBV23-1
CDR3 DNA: TGCGCCAGCAGTCAATCGGTCCTAGCGGGATCCCATCACAATGAGCAGTTCTTC
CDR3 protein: CASSQSVLAGSHHNEQFF

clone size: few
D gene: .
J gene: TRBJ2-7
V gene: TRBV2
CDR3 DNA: TGTGCCAGCAGTGAACCCCCGAGTGAAACAGGATACTCGCAGTACTTC
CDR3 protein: CASSEPPSETGYSQYF

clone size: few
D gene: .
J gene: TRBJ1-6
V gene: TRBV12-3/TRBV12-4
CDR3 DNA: TGTGCCAGCAGTATAGAGTACAGGGATTCACCCCTCCACTTT
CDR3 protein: CASSIEYRDSPLHF

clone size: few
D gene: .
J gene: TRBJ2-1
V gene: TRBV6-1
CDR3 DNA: TGTGCCAGCAGTGAATTCGGGGCTAGCACTCCCTACAATGAGCAGTTCTTC
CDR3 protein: CASSEFGASTPYNEQFF

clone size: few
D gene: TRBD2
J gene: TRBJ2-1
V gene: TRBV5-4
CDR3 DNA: TGTGCCAGCAGCCACCAAGCGGGAGCCAGCAATGAGCAGTTCTTC
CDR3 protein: CASSHQAGASNEQFF

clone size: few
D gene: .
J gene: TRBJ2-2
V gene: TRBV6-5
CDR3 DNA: TGTGCCAGCAGTTACGCGAGGGACACCGGGGAGCTGTTTTTT
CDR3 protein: CASSYARDTGELFF

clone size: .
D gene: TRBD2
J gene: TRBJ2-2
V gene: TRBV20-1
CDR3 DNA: TGCAGTGCTAGAGATCATGCGGGACTAGCGAACACCGGGGAGCTGTTTTTT
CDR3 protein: CSARDHAGLANTGELFF

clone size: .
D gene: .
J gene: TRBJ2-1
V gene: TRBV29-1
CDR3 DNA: TGCAGCGTTGAAGATCTTAGCGGCGCTGAGCAGTTCTTC
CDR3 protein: CSVEDLSGAEQFF

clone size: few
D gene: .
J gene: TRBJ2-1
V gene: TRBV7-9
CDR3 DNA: TGTGCCAGCAGCTACCTCTCGGGCTCCTACAATGAGCAGTTCTTC
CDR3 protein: CASSYLSGSYNEQFF

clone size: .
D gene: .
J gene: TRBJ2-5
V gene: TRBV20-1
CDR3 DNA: TGCAGTGCACCCCCCGGCGGGGTCGCCGCCCAGTACTTC
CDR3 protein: CSAPPGGVAAQYF

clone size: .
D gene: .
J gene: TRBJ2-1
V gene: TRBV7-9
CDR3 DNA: TGTGCCAGCAGCTTCGGGACAAACTACAATGAGCAGTTCTTC
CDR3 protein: CASSFGTNYNEQFF

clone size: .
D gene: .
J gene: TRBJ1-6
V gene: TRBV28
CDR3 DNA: TGTGCCAGTATGGAGTCCCAGGGAGGGAATTCACCCCTCCACTTT
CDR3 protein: CASMESQGGNSPLHF

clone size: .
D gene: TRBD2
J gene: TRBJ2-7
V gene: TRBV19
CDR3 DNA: TGTGCCAGTAGTTCAAGACTAGCGGGACAGTACGAGCAGTACTTC
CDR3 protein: CASSSRLAGQYEQYF

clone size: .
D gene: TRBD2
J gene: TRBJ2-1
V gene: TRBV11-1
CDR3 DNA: TGTGCCAGCAGCTTAGTGGGGATGGAGACTAGCGGGACTAATGAGCAGTTCTTC
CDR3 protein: CASSLVGMETSGTNEQFF

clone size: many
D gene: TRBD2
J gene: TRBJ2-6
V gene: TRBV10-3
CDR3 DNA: TGTGCCATCAGTGGAGGCGCGGGGGTGTCTGGGGCCAACGTCCTGACTTTC
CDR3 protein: CAISGGAGVSGANVLTF

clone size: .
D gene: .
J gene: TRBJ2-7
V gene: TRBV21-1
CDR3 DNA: TGTGCCAGCAGCAAATGGGGGGGGGCAGACCACGAGCAGTACTTC
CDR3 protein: CASSKWGGADHEQYF

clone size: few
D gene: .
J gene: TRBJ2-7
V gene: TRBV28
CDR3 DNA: TGTGCCAGCAGTCCCCCCCCCGGGGGCGAGCAGTACTTC
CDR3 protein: CASSPPPGGEQYF

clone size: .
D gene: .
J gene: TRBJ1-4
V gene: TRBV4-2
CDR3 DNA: TGTGCCAGCAGCCAGGCCGACCGTGCAACTAATGAAAAACTGTTTTTT
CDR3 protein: CASSQADRATNEKLFF

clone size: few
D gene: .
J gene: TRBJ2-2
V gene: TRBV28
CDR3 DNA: TGTGCCAGCAGTTTATCCCGTTCCCGGGGTCCCGGGGAGCTGTTTTTT
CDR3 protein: CASSLSRSRGPGELFF

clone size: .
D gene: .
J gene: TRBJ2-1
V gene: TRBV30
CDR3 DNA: TGTGCCGGGTGGAGGTCCTACAATGAGCAGTTCTTC
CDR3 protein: CAGWRSYNEQFF

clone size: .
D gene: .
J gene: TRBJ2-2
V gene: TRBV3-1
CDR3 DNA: TGTGCCAGCAGCCATGGACAGAGGAACACCGGGGAGCTGTTTTTT
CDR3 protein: CASSHGQRNTGELFF

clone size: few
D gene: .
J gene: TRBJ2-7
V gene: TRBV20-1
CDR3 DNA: TGCAGTGCTAGTTCGACCTACGAGCAGTACTTC
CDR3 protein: CSASSTYEQYF

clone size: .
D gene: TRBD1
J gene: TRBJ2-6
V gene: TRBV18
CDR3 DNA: TGTGCCAGCTCACCTCAGACAGGGTCTGGGGCCAACGTCCTGACTTTC
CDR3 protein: CASSPQTGSGANVLTF

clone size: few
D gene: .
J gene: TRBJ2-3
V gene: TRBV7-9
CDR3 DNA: TGTGCCAGCAGCTTATGGGCCAGGGACACCGATACGCAGTATTTT
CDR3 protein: CASSLWARDTDTQYF

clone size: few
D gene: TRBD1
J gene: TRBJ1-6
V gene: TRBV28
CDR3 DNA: TGTGCCAGCCAAAGCGCGGACAGGTATAATTCACCCCTCCACTTT
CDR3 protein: CASQSADRYNSPLHF

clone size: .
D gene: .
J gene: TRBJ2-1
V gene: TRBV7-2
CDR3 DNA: TGTGCCAGCAGCTTAATGACAGTTTACAATGAGCAGTTCTTC
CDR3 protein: CASSLMTVYNEQFF

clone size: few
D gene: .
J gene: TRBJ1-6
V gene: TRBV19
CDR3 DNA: TGTGCCAGTCAAGACAGCCGGAATTCACCCCTCCACTTT
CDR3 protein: CASQDSRNSPLHF

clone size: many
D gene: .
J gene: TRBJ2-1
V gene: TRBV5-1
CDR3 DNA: TGCGCCAGCAGCTTTGGTACTTCCCCCAATGAGCAGTTCTTC
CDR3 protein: CASSFGTSPNEQFF

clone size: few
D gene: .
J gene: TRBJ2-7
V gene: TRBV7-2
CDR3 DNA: TGTGCCAGCAGCTCCTGGCGACTAGGCTACGAGCAGTACTTC
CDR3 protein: CASSSWRLGYEQYF

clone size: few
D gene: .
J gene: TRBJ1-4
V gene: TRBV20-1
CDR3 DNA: TGCAGTGCCCCCCCCGGAGGACCGCTCATTTTT
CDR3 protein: CSAPPGGPLIF

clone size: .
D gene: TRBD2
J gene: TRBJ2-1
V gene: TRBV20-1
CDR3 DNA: TGCAGTGCTAGCAAGGGACTAGCGGGATACAATGAGCAGTTCTTC
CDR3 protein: CSASKGLAGYNEQFF

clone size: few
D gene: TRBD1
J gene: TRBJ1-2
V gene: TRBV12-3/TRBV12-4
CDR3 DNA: TGTGCCACTCAGGGACAGAATAACTATGGCTACACCTTC
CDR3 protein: CATQGQNNYGYTF